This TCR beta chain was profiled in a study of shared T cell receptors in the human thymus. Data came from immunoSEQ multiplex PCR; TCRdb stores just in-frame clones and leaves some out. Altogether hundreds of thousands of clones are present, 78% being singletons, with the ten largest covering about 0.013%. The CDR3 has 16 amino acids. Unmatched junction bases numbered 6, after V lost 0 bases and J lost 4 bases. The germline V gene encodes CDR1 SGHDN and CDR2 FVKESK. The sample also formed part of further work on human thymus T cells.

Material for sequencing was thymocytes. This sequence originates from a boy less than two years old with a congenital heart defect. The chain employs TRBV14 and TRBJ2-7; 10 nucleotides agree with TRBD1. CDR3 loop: CASSQDRDRGLYEQYF. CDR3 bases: TGTGCCAGCAGCCAAGATCGAGACAGGGGGCTTTACGAGCAGTACTTC. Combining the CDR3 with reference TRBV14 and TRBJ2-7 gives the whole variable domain EAGVTQFPSHSVIEKGQTVTLRCDPISGHDNLYWYRRVMGKEIKFLLHFVKESKQDESGMPNNRFLAERTGGTYSTLKVQPAELEDSGVYFCASSQDRDRGLYEQYFGPGTRLTVT.